A selection of T cell receptor beta chains follows, all from one sample in a study of blood T cell repertoires in COVID-19. This table comes from immunoSEQ multiplex PCR, and its TCRdb copy is limited to in-frame clones, with some not included. Altogether over 150,000 clones are present, approximately 91% being singletons, with the ten largest covering roughly 4.5%. Sequenced input: peripheral blood. These receptors originate from a young man with COVID-19, enrolled during active disease. The conserved cysteine and the conserved F or W are not part of the CDR3 here. Expanded clones are given a class, and other clones once, few, many or no size at all.

clone_size: .
v_call: TRBV6-1
cdr3_aa: ASSETGVWNEQF

clone_size: .
v_call: TRBV5-1
cdr3_aa: ASEWAPSSYEQY

clone_size: .
v_call: TRBV28
cdr3_aa: ASSLYREGQPQH

clone_size: few
v_call: TRBV5-1
cdr3_aa: ASSWTSGNYEQY

clone_size: .
v_call: TRBV2
cdr3_aa: AGSPPTGDGQPQH

clone_size: .
v_call: TRBV29-1
cdr3_aa: SVVGTVIGETQY

clone_size: .
v_call: TRBV3-1/TRBV3-2
cdr3_aa: ASSQGGLASFTGELF

clone_size: .
v_call: TRBV5-8
cdr3_aa: ASSLRDTLYEQY

clone_size: .
v_call: TRBV7-9
cdr3_aa: ASSLGRGGTEAF

clone_size: .
v_call: TRBV5-4
cdr3_aa: ASSLAQLAGGTIQY

clone_size: .
v_call: TRBV5-6
cdr3_aa: ASSLAGGGGYT

clone_size: .
v_call: TRBV7-2
cdr3_aa: ASSSGQPGSTEAF

clone_size: .
v_call: TRBV5-1
cdr3_aa: ASSLGSVNPSYNEQF

clone_size: .
v_call: TRBV6-1
cdr3_aa: ASSEMAANTGELF

clone_size: .
v_call: TRBV5-1
cdr3_aa: ASSFRGQGASEQY

clone_size: .
v_call: TRBV28
cdr3_aa: ASSWPSGEQF

clone_size: .
v_call: TRBV6-5
cdr3_aa: ASTSSRGNGEAF

clone_size: .
v_call: TRBV11-3
cdr3_aa: ASSLGSRHNEQF

clone_size: .
v_call: TRBV10-1
cdr3_aa: ASMMGANYGYT

clone_size: few
v_call: TRBV29-1
cdr3_aa: SVTTSGRSVAGELF

clone_size: .
v_call: TRBV5-1
cdr3_aa: ASSLGVGTSGTNYEQY

clone_size: .
v_call: TRBV7-8
cdr3_aa: ASSLETSGINYEQY

clone_size: .
v_call: TRBV2
cdr3_aa: ASRGPYSGEANVLT

clone_size: .
v_call: TRBV4-3
cdr3_aa: ASSRYLAKNIQY

clone_size: .
v_call: TRBV14
cdr3_aa: ASSPNLAASFSTDTQY

clone_size: .
v_call: TRBV28
cdr3_aa: ASTLSGRAYYEQY

clone_size: .
v_call: TRBV15
cdr3_aa: ATSSRTGSDTQY

clone_size: .
v_call: TRBV29-1
cdr3_aa: SVEGDRENTGELF

clone_size: .
v_call: TRBV27
cdr3_aa: ASSFRRGMGVINEQF

clone_size: few
v_call: TRBV18
cdr3_aa: ASSPPTVSYEQY

clone_size: .
v_call: TRBV29-1
cdr3_aa: SVGLGGMNTGELF

clone_size: .
v_call: TRBV4-3
cdr3_aa: ASSLFASNTGELF

clone_size: .
v_call: TRBV7-8
cdr3_aa: ASSPRLAFDTQY

clone_size: few
v_call: TRBV19
cdr3_aa: ASKHRSGTNYGYT

clone_size: .
v_call: TRBV6-2/TRBV6-3
cdr3_aa: ASSSRRGSYSPLH

clone_size: .
v_call: TRBV28
cdr3_aa: ASSLSGMGTGELF

clone_size: .
v_call: TRBV20-1
cdr3_aa: SARTTRVAF

clone_size: .
v_call: TRBV10-2
cdr3_aa: ASSPTTGTYNSPLH

clone_size: .
v_call: TRBV6-5
cdr3_aa: ASSYSGGRGTGELF

clone_size: .
v_call: TRBV3-1/TRBV3-2
cdr3_aa: ASSPRGLPDQPQH

clone_size: .
v_call: TRBV28
cdr3_aa: ASSRPGQGRLGSYNEQF

clone_size: .
v_call: TRBV7-3
cdr3_aa: ASSITGSSGREQF

clone_size: once
v_call: TRBV27
cdr3_aa: ATKRGGYGELF

clone_size: .
v_call: TRBV27
cdr3_aa: ASSLGLAGAYEQY

clone_size: .
v_call: TRBV6-5
cdr3_aa: ASSSRTSMNTEAF

clone_size: .
v_call: TRBV10-3
cdr3_aa: AISELDTYNQPQH

clone_size: once
v_call: TRBV10-1
cdr3_aa: ASSESGTYYEQY

clone_size: .
v_call: TRBV28
cdr3_aa: ASSSGTRGFKDYEQY

clone_size: .
v_call: TRBV9
cdr3_aa: ASSVGTAYEQY

clone_size: .
v_call: TRBV6-5
cdr3_aa: ASSAGRSNEQF

clone_size: .
v_call: TRBV28
cdr3_aa: ASRFDRSGNTIY

clone_size: .
v_call: TRBV7-9
cdr3_aa: ASSSSAQPRGEQF

clone_size: .
v_call: TRBV6-2/TRBV6-3
cdr3_aa: ASSYFGTLNEQF